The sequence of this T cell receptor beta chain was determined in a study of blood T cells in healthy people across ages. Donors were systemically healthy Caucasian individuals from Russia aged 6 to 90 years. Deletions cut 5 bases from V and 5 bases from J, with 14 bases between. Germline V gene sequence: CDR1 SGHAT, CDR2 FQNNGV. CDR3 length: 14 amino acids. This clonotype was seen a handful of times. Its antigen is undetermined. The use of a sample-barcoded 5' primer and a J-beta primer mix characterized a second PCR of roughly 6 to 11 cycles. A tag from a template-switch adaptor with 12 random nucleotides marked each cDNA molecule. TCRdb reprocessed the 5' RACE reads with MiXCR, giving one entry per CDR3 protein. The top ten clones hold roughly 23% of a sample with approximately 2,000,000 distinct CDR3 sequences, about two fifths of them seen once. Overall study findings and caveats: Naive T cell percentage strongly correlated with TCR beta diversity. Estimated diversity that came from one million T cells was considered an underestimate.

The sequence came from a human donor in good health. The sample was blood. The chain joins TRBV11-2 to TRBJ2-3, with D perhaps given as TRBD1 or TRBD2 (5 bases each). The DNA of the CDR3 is TGTGCCAGCAGCACCGGGACCGGAGGAGATACGCAGTATTTT. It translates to CASSTGTGGDTQYF.